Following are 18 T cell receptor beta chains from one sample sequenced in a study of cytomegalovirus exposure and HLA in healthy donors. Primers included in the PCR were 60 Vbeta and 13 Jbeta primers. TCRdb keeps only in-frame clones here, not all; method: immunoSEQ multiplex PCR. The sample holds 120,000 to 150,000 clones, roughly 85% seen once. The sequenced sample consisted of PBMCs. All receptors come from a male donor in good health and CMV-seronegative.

The CDR3 here is CAWSVQGRAEKLFF. CDR3 bases: TGTGCCTGGAGTGTACAGGGGCGGGCTGAAAAACTGTTTTTT. The chain uses TRBV30 and TRBJ1-4, with 7 bases lining up with TRBD1. V was clipped by 0 bases and J by 7 bases; unmatched bases: 5. Germline V lookup: CDR1 GTSNPN, CDR2 SVGIG (reference sequence). The CDR3 contains 14 residues.

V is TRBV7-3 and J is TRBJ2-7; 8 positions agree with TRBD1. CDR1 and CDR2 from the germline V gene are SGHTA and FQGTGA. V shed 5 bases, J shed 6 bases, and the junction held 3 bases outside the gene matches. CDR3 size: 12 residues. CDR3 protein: CASSVGTGEQYF. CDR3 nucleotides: TGTGCCAGCAGCGTTGGGACAGGCGAGCAGTACTTC.

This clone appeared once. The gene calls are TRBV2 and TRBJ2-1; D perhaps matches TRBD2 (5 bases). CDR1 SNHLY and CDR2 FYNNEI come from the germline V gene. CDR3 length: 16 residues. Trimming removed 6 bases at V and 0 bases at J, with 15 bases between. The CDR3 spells CASRPSLMGSYNEQFF. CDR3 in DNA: TGTGCCAGCAGGCCTAGCCTCATGGGCTCCTACAATGAGCAGTTCTTC.

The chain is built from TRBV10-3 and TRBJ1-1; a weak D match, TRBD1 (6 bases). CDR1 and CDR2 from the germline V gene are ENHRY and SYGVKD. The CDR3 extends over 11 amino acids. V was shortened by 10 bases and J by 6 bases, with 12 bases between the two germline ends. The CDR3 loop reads CATEGDAEAFF. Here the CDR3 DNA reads TGTGCCACCGAGGGGGACGCTGAAGCTTTCTTT.

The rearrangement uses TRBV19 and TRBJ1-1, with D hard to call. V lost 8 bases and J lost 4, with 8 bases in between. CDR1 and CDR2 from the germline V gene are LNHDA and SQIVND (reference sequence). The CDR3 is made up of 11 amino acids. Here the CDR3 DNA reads TGTGCCAGTTCCTTGAGCACTGAAGCTTTCTTT. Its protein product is CASSLSTEAFF.

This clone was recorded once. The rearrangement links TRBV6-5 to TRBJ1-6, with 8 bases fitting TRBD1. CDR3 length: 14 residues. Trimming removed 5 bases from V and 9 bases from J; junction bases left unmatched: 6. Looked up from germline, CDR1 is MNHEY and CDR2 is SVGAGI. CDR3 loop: CASSLTGVGSPLHF. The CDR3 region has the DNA TGTGCCAGCAGTCTGACAGGGGTTGGTTCACCCCTCCACTTT.

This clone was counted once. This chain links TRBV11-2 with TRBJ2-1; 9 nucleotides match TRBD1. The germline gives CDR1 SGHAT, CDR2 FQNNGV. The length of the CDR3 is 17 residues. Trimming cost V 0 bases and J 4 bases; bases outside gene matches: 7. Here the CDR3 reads CASSLEQGAPLYNEQFF. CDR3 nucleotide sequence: TGTGCCAGCAGCTTAGAACAGGGGGCCCCATTATACAATGAGCAGTTCTTC.

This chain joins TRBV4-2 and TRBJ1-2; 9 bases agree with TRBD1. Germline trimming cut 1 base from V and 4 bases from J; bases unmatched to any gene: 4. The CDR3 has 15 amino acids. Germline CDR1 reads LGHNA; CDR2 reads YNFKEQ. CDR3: CASSQGQGGIYGYTF. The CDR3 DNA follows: TGTGCCAGCAGCCAAGGACAGGGGGGCATCTATGGCTACACCTTC.

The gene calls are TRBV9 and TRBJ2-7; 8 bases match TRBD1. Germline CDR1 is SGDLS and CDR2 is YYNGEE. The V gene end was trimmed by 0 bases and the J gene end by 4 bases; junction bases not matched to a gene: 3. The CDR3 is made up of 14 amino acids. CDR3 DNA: TGTGCCAGCAGCGTAGGACAGGGGCAATACGAGCAGTACTTC. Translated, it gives CASSVGQGQYEQYF.

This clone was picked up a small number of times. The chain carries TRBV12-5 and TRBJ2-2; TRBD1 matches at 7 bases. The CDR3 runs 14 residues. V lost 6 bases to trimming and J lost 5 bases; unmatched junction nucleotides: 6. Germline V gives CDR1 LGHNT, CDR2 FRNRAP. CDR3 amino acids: CASGQDRSTGELFF. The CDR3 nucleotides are TGTGCTAGTGGACAGGACAGGTCAACCGGGGAGCTGTTTTTT.

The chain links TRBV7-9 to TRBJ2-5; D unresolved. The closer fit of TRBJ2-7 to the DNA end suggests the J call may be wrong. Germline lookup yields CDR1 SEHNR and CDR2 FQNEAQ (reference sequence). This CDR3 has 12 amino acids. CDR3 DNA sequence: TGTGCCAGCAGCTTAGAGTCCTACGAGCAGTACTTC. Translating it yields CASSLESYEQYF.

This CDR3 is CASSLPPQTYRFHSGNTIYF. The CDR3 bases are TGTGCCAGCAGCTTACCCCCCCAAACCTACCGGTTCCACTCTGGAAACACCATATATTTT. The chain recombines TRBV11-3 with TRBJ1-3; D is unclear. Per germline, CDR1 SGHNT and CDR2 YENEEA. This CDR3 has 20 residues. Trimming removed 2 bases at V and 0 bases at J, with 23 bases between.

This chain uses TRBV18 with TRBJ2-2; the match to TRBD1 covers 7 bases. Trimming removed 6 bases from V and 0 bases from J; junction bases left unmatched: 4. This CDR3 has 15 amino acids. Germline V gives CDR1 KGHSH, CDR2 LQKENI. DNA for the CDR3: TGTGCCAGCTCGGCCGGGACAGCGAACACCGGGGAGCTGTTTTTT. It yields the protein CASSAGTANTGELFF.

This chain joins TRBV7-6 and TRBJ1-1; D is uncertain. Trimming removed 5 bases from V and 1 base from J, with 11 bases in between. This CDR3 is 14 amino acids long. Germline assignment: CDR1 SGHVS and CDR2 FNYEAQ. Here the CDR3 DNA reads TGTGCCAGCAGCCTACTTGACTCGAACACTGAAGCTTTCTTT. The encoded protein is CASSLLDSNTEAFF.

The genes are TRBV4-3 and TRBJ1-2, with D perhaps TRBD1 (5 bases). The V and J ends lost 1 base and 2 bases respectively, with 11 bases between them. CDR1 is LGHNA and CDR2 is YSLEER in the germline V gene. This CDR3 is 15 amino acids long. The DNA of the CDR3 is TGCGCCAGCAGCCAAGCAGGGAACTCAAACTATGGCTACACCTTC. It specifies CASSQAGNSNYGYTF.

CDR3 bases: TGTGCCAGCAGTCGAGGCCAGGGCGTAATGAACACTGAAGCTTTCTTT. Its translation is CASSRGQGVMNTEAFF. This chain links TRBV5-4 with TRBJ1-1; a possible D gene is TRBD1 (5 bases). There are 16 residues in the CDR3. Trimming took 5 bases from V and 0 from J, leaving 17 bases between them. In germline, CDR1 is SGHNT, CDR2 YYREEE (reference sequence).

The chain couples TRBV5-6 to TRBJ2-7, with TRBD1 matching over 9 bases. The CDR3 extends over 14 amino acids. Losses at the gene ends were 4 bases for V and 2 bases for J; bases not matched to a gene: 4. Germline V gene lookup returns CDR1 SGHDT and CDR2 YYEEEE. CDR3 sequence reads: CASSRTGDTYEQYF. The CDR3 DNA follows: TGTGCCAGCAGCCGGACAGGGGACACCTACGAGCAGTACTTC.

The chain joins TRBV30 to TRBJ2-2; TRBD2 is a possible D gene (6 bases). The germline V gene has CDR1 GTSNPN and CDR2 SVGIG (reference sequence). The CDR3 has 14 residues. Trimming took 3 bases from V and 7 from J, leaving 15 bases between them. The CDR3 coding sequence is TGTGCCTGGAGCCTAGCGAGTGGTATCGGGGAGCTGTTTTTT. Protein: CAWSLASGIGELFF. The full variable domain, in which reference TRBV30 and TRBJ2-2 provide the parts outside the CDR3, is SQTIHQWPATLVQPVGSPLSLECTVEGTSNPNLYWYRQAAGRGLQLLFYSVGIGQISSEVPQNLSASRPQDRQFILSSKKLLLSDSGFYLCAWSLASGIGELFFGEGSRLTVL.